The sequence of this T cell receptor beta chain was determined in a study of blood T cell repertoires in COVID-19. Study information: Samples came from the United States, Italy and Spain, spanning acute and convalescent COVID-19. PBMCs, B-cell-depleted T cells, or T cells provided the cDNA or gDNA that made up the material.

As processed by the authors: Estimates of nucleated cell counts were drawn from the amplification of reference gene primers. Libraries were prepared by immunoSEQ multiplex PCR; TCRdb keeps only in-frame clonotypes and omits some of them. V and J calls and clone size come straight from that table; D and trimming were deduced from the DNA. The sample contains approximately 100,000 clones, 85% to 90% of which appear only once. Trimming took 5 bases from V and 4 from J; bases not matched to a gene: 9. CDR1 and CDR2 from the germline V gene are LNHDA and SQIVND (reference sequence). The CDR3 covers 15 residues.

The gene calls are TRBV19 and TRBJ1-1; 8 bases line up with TRBD1. Source material: peripheral blood. The TCR comes from a human donor with acute or convalescent COVID-19. The donor label of this sample is uncertain. CDR3 bases: TGTGCCAGTAGTCTACCCTGGACAGGGCGCACTGAAGCTTTCTTT. Translated: CASSLPWTGRTEAFF. Together with reference TRBV19 and TRBJ1-1, the CDR3 gives the full variable domain: DGGITQSPKYLFRKEGQNVTLSCEQNLNHDAMYWYRQDPGQGLRLIYYSQIVNDFQKGDIAEGYSVSREKKESFPLTVTSAQKNPTAFYLCASSLPWTGRTEAFFGQGTRLTVV.